The T cell receptor beta chain under discussion was sequenced for a study of blood T cell repertoires in COVID-19. Study details: Nucleic acid was either cDNA or gDNA, and it came from T cells, B-cell-depleted T cells, or PBMCs.

Per the original methods: It was from reference gene primer amplification that nucleated cell counts were estimated. Assay used: immunoSEQ multiplex PCR; TCRdb lists only in-frame clones, some missing. The DNA gave D and trimming, while V, J and clone size come from that table. The profile shows 250,000 to 350,000 clones, approximately 90% of them singletons. With 2 bases removed from V and 6 bases from J, the gap between germline ends came to 5 bases. CDR1 is MDHEN, CDR2 SYDVKM, per germline. The CDR3 runs to 12 residues. The chain links TRBV28 to TRBJ1-5, with unresolved D. The clonotype comes from a woman aged 25 to 39 who had recovered from COVID-19. Sequencing used peripheral blood. The CDR3 region is CASSLGGQPQHF. The CDR3 region has the DNA TGTGCCAGCAGTTTAGGAGGTCAGCCCCAGCATTTT. Variable domain in full (rest from reference TRBV28 and TRBJ1-5): DVKVTQSSRYLVKRTGEKVFLECVQDMDHENMFWYRQDPGLGLRLIYFSYDVKMKEKGDIPEGYSVSREKKERFSLILESASTNQTSMYLCASSLGGQPQHFGDGTRLSIL.